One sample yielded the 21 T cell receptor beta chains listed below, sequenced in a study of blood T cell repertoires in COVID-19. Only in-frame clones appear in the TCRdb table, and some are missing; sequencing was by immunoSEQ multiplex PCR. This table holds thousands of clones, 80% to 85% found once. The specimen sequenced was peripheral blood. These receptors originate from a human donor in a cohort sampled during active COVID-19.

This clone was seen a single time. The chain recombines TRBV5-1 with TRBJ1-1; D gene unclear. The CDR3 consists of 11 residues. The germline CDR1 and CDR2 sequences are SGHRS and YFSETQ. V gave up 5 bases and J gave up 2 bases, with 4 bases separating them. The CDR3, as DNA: TGCGCCAGCAGTAAAAACACTGAAGCTTTCTTT. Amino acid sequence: CASSKNTEAFF.

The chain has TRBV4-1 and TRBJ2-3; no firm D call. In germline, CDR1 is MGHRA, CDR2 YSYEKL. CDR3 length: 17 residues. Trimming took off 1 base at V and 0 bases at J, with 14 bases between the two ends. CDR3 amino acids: CASSQGPLGASTDTQYF. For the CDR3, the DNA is TGCGCCAGCAGCCAAGGCCCACTCGGTGCTAGCACAGATACGCAGTATTTT.

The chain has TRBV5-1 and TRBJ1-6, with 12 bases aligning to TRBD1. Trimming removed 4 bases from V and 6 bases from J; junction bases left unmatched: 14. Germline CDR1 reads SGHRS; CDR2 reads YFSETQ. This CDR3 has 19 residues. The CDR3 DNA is TGCGCCAGCAGCCGGGAGGGGACAGGGGGCGCGACTGGTAATTCACCCCTCCACTTT. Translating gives CASSREGTGGATGNSPLHF.

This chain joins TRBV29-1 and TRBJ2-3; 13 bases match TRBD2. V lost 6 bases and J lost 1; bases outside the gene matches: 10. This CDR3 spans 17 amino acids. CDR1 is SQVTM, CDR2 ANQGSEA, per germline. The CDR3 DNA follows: TGCAGCGTCGCACCGGGACTAGCGGGGCCACGCACAGATACGCAGTATTTT. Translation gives CSVAPGLAGPRTDTQYF.

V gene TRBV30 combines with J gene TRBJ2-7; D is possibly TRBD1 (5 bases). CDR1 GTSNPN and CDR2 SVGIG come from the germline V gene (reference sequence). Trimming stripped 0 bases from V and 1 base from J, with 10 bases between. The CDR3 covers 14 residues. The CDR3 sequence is CAWSVGSGSYEQYF. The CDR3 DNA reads TGTGCCTGGAGTGTAGGGTCAGGGTCCTACGAGCAGTACTTC.

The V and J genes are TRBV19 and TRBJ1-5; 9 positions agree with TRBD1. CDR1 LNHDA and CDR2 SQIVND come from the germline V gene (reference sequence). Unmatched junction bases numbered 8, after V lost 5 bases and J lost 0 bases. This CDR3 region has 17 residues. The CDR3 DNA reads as TGTGCCAGTAGTCCCGAGACAGGGGGGTATAGCAATCAGCCCCAGCATTTT. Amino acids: CASSPETGGYSNQPQHF.

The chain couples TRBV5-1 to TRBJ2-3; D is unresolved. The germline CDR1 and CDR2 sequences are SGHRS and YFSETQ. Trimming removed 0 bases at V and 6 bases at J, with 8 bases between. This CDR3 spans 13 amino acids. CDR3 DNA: TGCGCCAGCAGCTTGGACGGTTCGGATACGCAGTATTTT. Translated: CASSLDGSDTQYF.

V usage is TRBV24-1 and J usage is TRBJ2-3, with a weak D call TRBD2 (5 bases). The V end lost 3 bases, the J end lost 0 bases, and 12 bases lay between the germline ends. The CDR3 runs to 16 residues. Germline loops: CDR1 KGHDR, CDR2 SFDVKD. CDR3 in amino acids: CATSDPGMISTDTQYF. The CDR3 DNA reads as TGTGCCACCAGTGATCCGGGGATGATTAGCACAGATACGCAGTATTTT.

The CDR3 spells CASSLGQGGNQPQHF. The CDR3 DNA follows: TGCGCCAGCAGCTTGGGACAGGGGGGCAATCAGCCCCAGCATTTT. This chain joins TRBV5-1 and TRBJ1-5, with 9 bases identical to TRBD1. This CDR3 has 15 amino acids. Germline CDR1 SGHRS, CDR2 YFSETQ. V lost 0 bases, J lost 2 bases, and 0 bases stayed unmatched.

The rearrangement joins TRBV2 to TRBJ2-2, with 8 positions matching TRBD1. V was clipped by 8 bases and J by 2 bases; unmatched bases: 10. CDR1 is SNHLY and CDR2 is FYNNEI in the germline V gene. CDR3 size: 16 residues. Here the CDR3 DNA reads TGTGCCAGCCTGCGACAGGGGCGAATAAACACCGGGGAGCTGTTTTTT. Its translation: CASLRQGRINTGELFF.

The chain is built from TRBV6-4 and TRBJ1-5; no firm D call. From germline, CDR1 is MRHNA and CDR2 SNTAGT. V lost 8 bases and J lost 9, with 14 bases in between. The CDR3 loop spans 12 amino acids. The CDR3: CASPGRSSPQHF. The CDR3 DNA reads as TGTGCCAGCCCAGGTCGTTCCTCGCCCCAGCATTTT.

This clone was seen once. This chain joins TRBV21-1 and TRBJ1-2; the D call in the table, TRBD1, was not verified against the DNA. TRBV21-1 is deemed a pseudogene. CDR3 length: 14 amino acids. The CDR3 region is CASSKSGTGPLYSF. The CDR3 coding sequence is TGTGCCAGCAGCAAGTCCGGGACAGGGCCTCTCTATTCCTTC.

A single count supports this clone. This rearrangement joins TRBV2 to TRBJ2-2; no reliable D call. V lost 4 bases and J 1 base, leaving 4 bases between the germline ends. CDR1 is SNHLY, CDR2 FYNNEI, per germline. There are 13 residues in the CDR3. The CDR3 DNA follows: TGTGCCAGCAGTGGGCAGAACACCGGGGAGCTGTTTTTT. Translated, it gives CASSGQNTGELFF.

The CDR3 is CASSYQGFNQPQHF. The CDR3 DNA sequence: TGTGCCAGCAGCTACCAGGGTTTCAATCAGCCCCAGCATTTT. The rearrangement uses TRBV6-5 and TRBJ1-5; TRBD1 is a possible D gene (5 bases). Germline CDR1 MNHEY, CDR2 SVGAGI. V dropped 6 bases and J dropped 3 bases, with 12 bases sitting between them. The CDR3 totals 14 residues.

CDR3 loop: CASSVSPRVYGYTF. As DNA, the CDR3 is TGTGCCAGCAGCGTAAGCCCCCGGGTCTATGGCTACACCTTC. This chain links TRBV9 with TRBJ1-2; no firm D call. Germline CDR1 and CDR2: SGDLS and YYNGEE. V shed 1 base and J shed 4 bases, with 11 bases lying between them. CDR3 length: 14 residues.

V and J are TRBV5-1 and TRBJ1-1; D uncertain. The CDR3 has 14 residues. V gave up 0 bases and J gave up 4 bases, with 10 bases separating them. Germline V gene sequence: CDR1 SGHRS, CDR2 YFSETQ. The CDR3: CASSLESISTEAFF. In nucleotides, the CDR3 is TGCGCCAGCAGCTTGGAATCCATTTCCACTGAAGCTTTCTTT.

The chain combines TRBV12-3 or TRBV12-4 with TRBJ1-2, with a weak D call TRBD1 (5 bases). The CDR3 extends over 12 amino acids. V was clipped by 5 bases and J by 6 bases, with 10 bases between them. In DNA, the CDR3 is TGTGCCAGCAGTCCAGGGTCTCATGGCTACACCTTC. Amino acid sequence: CASSPGSHGYTF.

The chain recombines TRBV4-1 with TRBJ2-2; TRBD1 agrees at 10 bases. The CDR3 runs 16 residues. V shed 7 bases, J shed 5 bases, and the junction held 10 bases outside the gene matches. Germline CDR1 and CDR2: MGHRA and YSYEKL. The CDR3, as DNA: TGCGCCAGCACCCTGAGGGGGACAGGGGTTACCGGGGAGCTGTTTTTT. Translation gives CASTLRGTGVTGELFF.

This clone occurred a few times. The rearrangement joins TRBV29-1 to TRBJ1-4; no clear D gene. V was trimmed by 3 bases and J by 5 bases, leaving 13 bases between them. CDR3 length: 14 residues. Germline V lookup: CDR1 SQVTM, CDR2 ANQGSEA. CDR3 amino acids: CSVEGSGSNEKLFF. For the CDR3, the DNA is TGCAGCGTTGAGGGGTCGGGGTCGAATGAAAAACTGTTTTTT.

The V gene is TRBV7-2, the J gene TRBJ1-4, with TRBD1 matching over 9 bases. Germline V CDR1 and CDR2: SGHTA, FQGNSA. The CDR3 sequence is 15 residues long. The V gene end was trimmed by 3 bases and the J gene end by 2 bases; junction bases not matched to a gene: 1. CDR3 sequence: CASSLGTGTNEKLFF. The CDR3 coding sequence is TGTGCCAGCAGCTTGGGGACAGGGACTAATGAAAAACTGTTTTTT.

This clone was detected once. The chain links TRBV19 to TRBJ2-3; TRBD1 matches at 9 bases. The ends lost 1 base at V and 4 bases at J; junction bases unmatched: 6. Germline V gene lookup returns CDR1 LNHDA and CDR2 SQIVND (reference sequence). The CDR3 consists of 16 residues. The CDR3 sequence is CASSIAPGQGSDTQYF. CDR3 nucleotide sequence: TGTGCCAGTAGTATAGCTCCGGGACAGGGATCAGATACGCAGTATTTT.